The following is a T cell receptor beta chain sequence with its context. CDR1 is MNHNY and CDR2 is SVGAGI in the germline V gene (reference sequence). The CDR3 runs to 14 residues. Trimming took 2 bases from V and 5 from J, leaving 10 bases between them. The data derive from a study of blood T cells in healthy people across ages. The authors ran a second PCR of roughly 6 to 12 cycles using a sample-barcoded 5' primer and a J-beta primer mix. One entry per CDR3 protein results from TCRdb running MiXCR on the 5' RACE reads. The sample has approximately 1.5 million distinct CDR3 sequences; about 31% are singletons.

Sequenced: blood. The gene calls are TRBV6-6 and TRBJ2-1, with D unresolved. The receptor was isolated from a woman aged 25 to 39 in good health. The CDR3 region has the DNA TGTGCCAGCAGTTACCTAGGGAAGGACAATGAGCAGTTCTTC. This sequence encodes CASSYLGKDNEQFF.